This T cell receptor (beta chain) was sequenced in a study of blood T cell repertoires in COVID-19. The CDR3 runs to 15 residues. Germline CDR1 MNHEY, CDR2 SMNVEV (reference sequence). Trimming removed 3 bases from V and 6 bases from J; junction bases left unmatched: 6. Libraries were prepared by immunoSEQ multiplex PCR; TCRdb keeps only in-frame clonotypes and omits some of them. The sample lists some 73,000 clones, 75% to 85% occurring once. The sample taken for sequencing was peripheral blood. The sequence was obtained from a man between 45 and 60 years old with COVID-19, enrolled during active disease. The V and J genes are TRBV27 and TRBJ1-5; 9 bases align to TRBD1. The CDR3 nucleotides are TGTGCCAGCAGTTTTGGACAGGGGCTGGGTCAGCCCCAGCATTTT. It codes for CASSFGQGLGQPQHF.